This T cell receptor beta chain is drawn from a study of T cell clones after liver transplantation. As for the study in general: TCRbeta sequencing after a pre-transplant mixed lymphocyte reaction identified graft-donor-reactive clones, later tracked in post-transplant blood.

Using immunoSEQ multiplex PCR, the repertoire was profiled, and TCRdb retains in-frame clones only, with some absent. The data contain just over 9,000 clones, nearly 80% of them singletons. V lost 0 bases, J lost 3 bases, and 10 bases stayed unmatched. This CDR3 contains 18 residues. Germline values: CDR1 MGHRA, CDR2 YSYEKL. This chain links TRBV4-1 with TRBJ2-3; TRBD1 matches at 9 bases. The sample was CD8+ T cells from blood, taken before liver transplant. The receptor comes from a human donor who received a liver transplant. As DNA, the CDR3 is TGCGCCAGCAGCCAAGAGATTCGCGGACAGGGGAGGACAGATACGCAGTATTTT. Translating gives CASSQEIRGQGRTDTQYF.